These T cell receptor beta chains were read from a single sample in a study of shared clonotypes between healthy human individuals. The protocol was immunoSEQ multiplex PCR, while the TCRdb copy is restricted to in-frame clones and leaves out a portion. In the table there are over a million clones, about 96% of which are singletons. Sequencing used naive CD4+ T cells sorted from blood. These receptors came from a man aged 25 to 40 in good health. Both conserved end residues are trimmed from each CDR3. The order of the fields is J gene, V gene, CDR3 protein.

J gene: TRBJ1-1
V gene: TRBV7-8
CDR3 protein: ASSKTGAPRGTEAF

J gene: TRBJ2-5
V gene: TRBV28
CDR3 protein: ASSYQETQY

J gene: TRBJ1-2
V gene: TRBV18
CDR3 protein: ASREGTGFGYT

J gene: TRBJ2-2
V gene: TRBV5-6
CDR3 protein: ASRAGTSGSGELF

J gene: TRBJ2-2
V gene: TRBV28
CDR3 protein: ASKSRPGVPWTGELF

J gene: TRBJ1-2
V gene: TRBV28
CDR3 protein: ASFKFWGQDQKHYT

J gene: TRBJ1-2
V gene: TRBV4-1
CDR3 protein: ASSQGQGQGSNYT

J gene: TRBJ1-1
V gene: TRBV15
CDR3 protein: ATSRATGMNTEAF

J gene: TRBJ2-3
V gene: TRBV12-5
CDR3 protein: ASGLFPRQGYTDTQY

J gene: TRBJ2-7
V gene: TRBV7-4
CDR3 protein: ASSLKVLAGGPYEQY

J gene: TRBJ1-5
V gene: TRBV28
CDR3 protein: ASSSFSGGFNQPQH

J gene: TRBJ2-7
V gene: TRBV7-9
CDR3 protein: ASSLSGGLAGGGSYEQY

J gene: TRBJ2-1
V gene: TRBV19
CDR3 protein: ASRSESSYNEQF

J gene: TRBJ2-2
V gene: TRBV10-1
CDR3 protein: ASRGDRSTGELF

J gene: TRBJ2-5
V gene: TRBV4-2
CDR3 protein: ASSQGVGGSGETQY

J gene: TRBJ2-7
V gene: TRBV29-1
CDR3 protein: SVGLVGGYEQY

J gene: TRBJ1-1
V gene: TRBV21-1
CDR3 protein: ARETEKAF

J gene: TRBJ1-1
V gene: TRBV28
CDR3 protein: ASNFWDRRNTEAF

J gene: TRBJ2-3
V gene: TRBV29-1
CDR3 protein: SVVSGSTDTQY

J gene: TRBJ2-1
V gene: TRBV4-1
CDR3 protein: ASSQELAGRYNEQF

J gene: TRBJ2-1
V gene: TRBV18
CDR3 protein: ASSPGEYNEQF

J gene: TRBJ2-7
V gene: TRBV2
CDR3 protein: ASSTELALVHEQY

J gene: TRBJ2-2
V gene: TRBV5-1
CDR3 protein: ASMREHHTGELF